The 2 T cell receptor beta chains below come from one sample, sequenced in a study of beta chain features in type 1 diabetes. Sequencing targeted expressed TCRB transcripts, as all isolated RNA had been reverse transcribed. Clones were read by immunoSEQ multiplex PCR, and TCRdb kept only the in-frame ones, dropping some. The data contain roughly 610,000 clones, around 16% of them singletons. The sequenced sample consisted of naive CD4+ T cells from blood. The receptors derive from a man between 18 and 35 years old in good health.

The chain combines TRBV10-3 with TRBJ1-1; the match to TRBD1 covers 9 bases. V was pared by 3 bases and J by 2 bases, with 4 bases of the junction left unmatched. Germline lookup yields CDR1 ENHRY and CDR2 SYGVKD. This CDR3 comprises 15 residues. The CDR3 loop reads CAISDRDRANTEAFF. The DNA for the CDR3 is TGTGCCATCAGTGACCGGGACAGGGCCAACACTGAAGCTTTCTTT.

The chain's CDR3 is CASSLMTFTGELFF. The CDR3 DNA reads as TGTGCCAGCAGCTTAATGACATTCACCGGGGAGCTGTTTTTT. J is TRBJ2-2 and V is TRBV7-2; D unclear. Germline V gene lookup returns CDR1 SGHTA and CDR2 FQGNSA. Trimming left V 2 bases short and J 4 bases short, with 8 bases between. The CDR3 runs to 14 residues. Using reference TRBV7-2 and TRBJ2-2 for the parts outside the CDR3, the full variable domain is GAGVSQSPSNKVTEKGKDVELRCDPISGHTALYWYRQSLGQGLEFLIYFQGNSAPDKSGLPSDRFSAERTGGSVSTLTIQRTQQEDSAVYLCASSLMTFTGELFFGEGSRLTVL.